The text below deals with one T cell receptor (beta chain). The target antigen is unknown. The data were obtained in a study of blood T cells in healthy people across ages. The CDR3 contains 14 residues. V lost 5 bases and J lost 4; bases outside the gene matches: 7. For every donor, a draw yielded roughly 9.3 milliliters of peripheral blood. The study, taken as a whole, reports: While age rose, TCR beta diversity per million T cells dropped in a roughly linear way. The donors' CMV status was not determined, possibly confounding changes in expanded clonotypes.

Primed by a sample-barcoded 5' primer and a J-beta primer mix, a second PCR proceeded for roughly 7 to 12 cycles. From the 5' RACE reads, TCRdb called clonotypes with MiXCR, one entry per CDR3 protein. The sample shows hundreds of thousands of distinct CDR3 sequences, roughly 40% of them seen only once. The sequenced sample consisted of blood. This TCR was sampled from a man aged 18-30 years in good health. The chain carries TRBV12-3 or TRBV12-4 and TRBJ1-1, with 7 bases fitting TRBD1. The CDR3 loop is CASSRNAGGTEAFF. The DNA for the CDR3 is TGTGCCAGCAGTCGAAACGCAGGGGGCACTGAAGCTTTCTTT.